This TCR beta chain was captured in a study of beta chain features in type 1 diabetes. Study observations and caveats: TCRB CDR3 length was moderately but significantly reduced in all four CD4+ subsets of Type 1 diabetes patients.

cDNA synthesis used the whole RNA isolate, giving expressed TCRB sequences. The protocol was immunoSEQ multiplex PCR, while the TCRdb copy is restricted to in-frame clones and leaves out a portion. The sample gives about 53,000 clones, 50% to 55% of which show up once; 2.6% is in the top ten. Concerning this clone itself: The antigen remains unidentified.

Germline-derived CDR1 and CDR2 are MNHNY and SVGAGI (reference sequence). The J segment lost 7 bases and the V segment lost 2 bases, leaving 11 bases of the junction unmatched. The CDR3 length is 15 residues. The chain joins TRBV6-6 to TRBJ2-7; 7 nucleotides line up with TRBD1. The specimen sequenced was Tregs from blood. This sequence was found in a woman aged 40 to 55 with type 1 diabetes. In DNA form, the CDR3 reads TGTGCCAGCAGTTACGGGAAAGGGGGCGCGGGTGAGCAGTACTTC. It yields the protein CASSYGKGGAGEQYF.